The 20 T cell receptor beta chains below come from one sample, sequenced in a study of neoadjuvant anti-PD-1 for oral cavity cancer. TCRdb keeps only in-frame clones here, not all; method: immunoSEQ multiplex PCR. The sample yields around 62,000 clones, roughly 80% seen once. Sequenced material: PBMCs, taken before nivolumab (anti-PD-1) treatment. These TCRs come from a person aged 40 to 85 with oral cavity squamous cell carcinoma.

The chain uses TRBV19 and TRBJ1-5; 7 nucleotides match TRBD1. Germline CDR1 reads LNHDA; CDR2 reads SQIVND (reference sequence). The CDR3 runs to 15 residues. The V gene end was trimmed by 6 bases and the J gene end by 5 bases; junction bases not matched to a gene: 10. The CDR3 sequence is CASSYARDSHQPQHF. In nucleotides, the CDR3 is TGTGCCAGTAGCTACGCCCGGGACAGCCATCAGCCCCAGCATTTT.

The table lists this clone with a few counts. This sequence joins TRBV5-1 and TRBJ1-2, with D perhaps TRBD1 (5 bases). Trimming stripped 5 bases from V and 5 bases from J, with 28 bases between. Germline CDR1 and CDR2: SGHRS and YFSETQ. The CDR3 loop spans 18 amino acids. For the CDR3, the DNA is TGCGCCAGCAGTCTTTCCCCCGGGACCGAAACGTATCCTTATGGCTACACCTTC. Translation gives CASSLSPGTETYPYGYTF. The whole variable domain, remainder taken from reference TRBV5-1 and TRBJ1-2, is KAGVTQTPRYLIKTRGQQVTLSCSPISGHRSVSWYQQTPGQGLQFLFEYFSETQRNKGNFPGRFSGRQFSNSRSEMNVSTLELGDSALYLCASSLSPGTETYPYGYTFGSGTRLTVV.

This clone was recorded only once. The chain has TRBV11-2 and TRBJ2-5; 7 nucleotides match TRBD1. V shed 5 bases and J 2 bases; nucleotides not matched to a gene: 8. Germline CDR1 and CDR2: SGHAT and FQNNGV. The CDR3 consists of 15 residues. In DNA, the CDR3 is TGTGCCAGCAGCAGCATGAGGGGACAGCAAGAGACCCAGTACTTC. Translated: CASSSMRGQQETQYF.

This clone was seen only once. CDR3 in DNA: TGTGCCAGCAGCTCTCCTAGGGGGCGGGGGGTCTACAATGAGCAGTTCTTC. Translating it yields CASSSPRGRGVYNEQFF. The gene calls are TRBV28 and TRBJ2-1, with TRBD2 as a possible D gene (8 bases). V was clipped by 6 bases and J by 3 bases, with 21 bases between them. The germline CDR1 and CDR2 sequences are MDHEN and SYDVKM. The length of the CDR3 is 17 residues.

The chain links TRBV5-1 to TRBJ2-1; no clear D. The CDR3 is made up of 14 amino acids. V was pared by 4 bases and J by 6 bases, with 14 bases between. In germline, CDR1 is SGHRS, CDR2 YFSETQ. CDR3 region: CASSLTTLANEQFF. CDR3 bases: TGCGCCAGCAGCCTCACGACCTTAGCCAATGAGCAGTTCTTC.

The V and J genes are TRBV29-1 and TRBJ1-5; 8 nucleotides line up with TRBD1. Germline CDR1 and CDR2: SQVTM and ANQGSEA. This CDR3 contains 15 residues. The ends lost 4 bases at V and 9 bases at J; junction bases unmatched: 14. CDR3 coding DNA: TGCAGCGTTGTTAGTGGACAGGGCCCTTTGTGGCCCCAGCATTTT. This encodes CSVVSGQGPLWPQHF.

CDR3 bases: TGTGCCACCATCCATACATCAGGATGGGGCAATCAGCCCCAGCATTTT. This sequence encodes CATIHTSGWGNQPQHF. V gene TRBV28 combines with J gene TRBJ1-5; D unclear. V lost 10 bases and J lost 2, with 21 bases in between. Germline V gene data show CDR1 as MDHEN and CDR2 as SYDVKM. The CDR3 extends over 16 amino acids. The full variable domain, completed using reference TRBV28 and TRBJ1-5, is DVKVTQSSRYLVKRTGEKVFLECVQDMDHENMFWYRQDPGLGLRLIYFSYDVKMKEKGDIPEGYSVSREKKERFSLILESASTNQTSMYLCATIHTSGWGNQPQHFGDGTRLSIL.

The rearrangement joins TRBV5-5 to TRBJ2-7; D is perhaps TRBD1 (5 bases). CDR1 and CDR2 from the germline V gene are SGHKS and YYEKEE (reference sequence). The CDR3 is 14 amino acids. Trimming left V 0 bases short and J 7 bases short, with 14 bases between. The CDR3 reads CASSLEMTAWEQYF. In DNA form, the CDR3 reads TGTGCCAGCAGCTTGGAGATGACAGCCTGGGAGCAGTACTTC.

V and J are TRBV27 and TRBJ2-5; D is uncertain. CDR3 size: 14 residues. Between the trimmed V and J ends, which lost 5 bases and 5 bases, there was a span of 15 bases. Per germline, CDR1 MNHEY and CDR2 SMNVEV (reference sequence). The CDR3: CASSIGPSDETQYF. The DNA for the CDR3 is TGTGCCAGCAGTATAGGGCCCAGCGACGAGACCCAGTACTTC.

There are a few counts of this clone. This rearrangement joins TRBV5-1 to TRBJ1-4; D is unclear. V lost 4 bases and J lost 0, with 10 bases in between. CDR1 is SGHRS, CDR2 YFSETQ, per germline. The CDR3 is 15 residues long. CDR3 sequence (DNA): TGCGCCAGCAGCCCAAACACAGCAACTAATGAAAAACTGTTTTTT. Translation gives CASSPNTATNEKLFF.

The genes are TRBV18 and TRBJ2-3; 7 bases are a match to TRBD2. This CDR3 contains 17 residues. CDR1 and CDR2 (germline): KGHSH, LQKENI. The V gene end was trimmed by 3 bases and the J gene end by 4 bases; junction bases not matched to a gene: 13. The CDR3 loop reads CASSPNYGLGGSDTQYF. The CDR3 bases are TGTGCCAGCTCACCTAACTATGGACTAGGCGGCTCAGATACGCAGTATTTT.

The rearrangement joins TRBV19 to TRBJ2-2; TRBD1 is a possible D gene (6 bases). Germline-derived CDR1 and CDR2 are LNHDA and SQIVND (reference sequence). The V end lost 6 bases, the J end lost 4 bases, and 9 bases lay between the germline ends. The CDR3 has 13 amino acids. CDR3 amino acids: CASRQGSTGELFF. The CDR3 DNA reads as TGTGCCAGTAGACAGGGAAGCACCGGGGAGCTGTTTTTT. The full variable domain, completed using reference TRBV19 and TRBJ2-2, is DGGITQSPKYLFRKEGQNVTLSCEQNLNHDAMYWYRQDPGQGLRLIYYSQIVNDFQKGDIAEGYSVSREKKESFPLTVTSAQKNPTAFYLCASRQGSTGELFFGEGSRLTVL.

Only one count was recorded for this clone. The rearrangement uses TRBV7-2 and TRBJ2-2; D is undetermined. The CDR3 sequence is 14 residues long. The V end lost 2 bases, the J end lost 6 bases, and 10 bases lay between the germline ends. Per germline, CDR1 SGHTA and CDR2 FQGNSA. The CDR3 DNA sequence: TGTGCCAGCAGCTTAAGCCCCTCTTCCGGGGAGCTGTTTTTT. Translated, it gives CASSLSPSSGELFF.

This sequence joins TRBV6-6 and TRBJ1-3; D unresolved. The CDR3 extends over 13 amino acids. Germline V gene data show CDR1 as MNHNY and CDR2 as SVGAGI (reference sequence). V lost 2 bases to trimming and J lost 4 bases, with 6 bases between them. The CDR3 protein is CASSYKTGNTIYF. CDR3 in DNA: TGTGCCAGCAGTTACAAGACAGGAAACACCATATATTTT.

This clone was found once. The chain links TRBV2 to TRBJ1-1; D call uncertain. This CDR3 has 14 residues. The germline V gene encodes CDR1 SNHLY and CDR2 FYNNEI. Deletions cut 6 bases from V and 1 base from J, with 12 bases between. The CDR3 DNA sequence: TGTGCCAGCAGCCTTGGGCTTACGAACACTGAAGCTTTCTTT. As protein: CASSLGLTNTEAFF.

The chain combines TRBV5-4 with TRBJ1-6; the D gene is possibly TRBD1 (5 bases). Trimming stripped 0 bases from V and 4 bases from J, with 17 bases between. Germline V CDR1 and CDR2: SGHNT, YYREEE (reference sequence). The CDR3 spans 18 residues. The CDR3 DNA reads TGTGCCAGCAGCTTGGCCGGGGCTCCTGCAGCGTATAATTCACCCCTCCACTTT. Its protein product is CASSLAGAPAAYNSPLHF.

The chain combines TRBV7-9 with TRBJ2-1, with D perhaps matching TRBD1 or TRBD2 (6 bases each). V was pared by 2 bases and J by 4 bases, with 12 bases between. Germline V lookup: CDR1 SEHNR, CDR2 FQNEAQ (reference sequence). The CDR3 has 15 amino acids. The chain's CDR3 is CASSLMRGEYNEQFF. Here the CDR3 DNA reads TGTGCCAGCAGCTTAATGAGGGGGGAGTACAATGAGCAGTTCTTC. The full variable domain, completed using reference TRBV7-9 and TRBJ2-1, is DTGVSQNPRHKITKRGQNVTFRCDPISEHNRLYWYRQTLGQGPEFLTYFQNEAQLEKSRLLSDRFSAERPKGSFSTLEIQRTEQGDSAMYLCASSLMRGEYNEQFFGPGTRLTVL.

The V gene is TRBV2, the J gene TRBJ2-7; 9 bases fit TRBD1. The CDR3 runs 14 residues. The ends lost 6 bases at V and 3 bases at J; junction bases unmatched: 6. Germline V gives CDR1 SNHLY, CDR2 FYNNEI. The CDR3 DNA is TGTGCCAGCAGGGCGGGGACAGGGAGCTACGAGCAGTACTTC. Its protein is CASRAGTGSYEQYF.

The genes are TRBV4-1 and TRBJ2-1, with D tentatively TRBD2 (5 bases). The ends were cut back, 0 bases at V and 6 bases at J, with 15 bases in the middle. The CDR3 covers 16 residues. The V gene's germline CDR1 is MGHRA and CDR2 YSYEKL. DNA of the CDR3: TGCGCCAGCAGCCAAGATCTAAGCGGATGGGGCAATGAGCAGTTCTTC. Its translation is CASSQDLSGWGNEQFF.

This clone has just a few counts. This rearrangement joins TRBV2 to TRBJ2-2, with 9 bases aligning to TRBD1. This CDR3 region has 15 residues. The V segment lost 6 bases and the J segment 4 bases; nucleotides outside the gene matches: 6. In germline, CDR1 is SNHLY, CDR2 FYNNEI. The CDR3 protein is CASRRQGGSTGELFF. CDR3 DNA: TGTGCCAGCAGAAGACAGGGGGGTAGCACCGGGGAGCTGTTTTTT.